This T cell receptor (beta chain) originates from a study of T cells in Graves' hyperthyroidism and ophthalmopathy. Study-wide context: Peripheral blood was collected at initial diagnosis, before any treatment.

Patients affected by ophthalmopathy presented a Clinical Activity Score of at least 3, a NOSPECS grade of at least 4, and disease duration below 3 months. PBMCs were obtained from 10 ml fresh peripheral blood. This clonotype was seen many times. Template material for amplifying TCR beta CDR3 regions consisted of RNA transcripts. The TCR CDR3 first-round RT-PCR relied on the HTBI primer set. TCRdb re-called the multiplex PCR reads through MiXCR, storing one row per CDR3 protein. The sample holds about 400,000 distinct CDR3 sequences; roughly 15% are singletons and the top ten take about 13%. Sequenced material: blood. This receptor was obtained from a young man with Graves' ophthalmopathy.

This chain's CDR3 is CASSLQGVGEQYF. As DNA, the CDR3 is TGTGCCAGCAGCCTACAGGGGGTGGGGGAGCAGTACTTC. The gene calls are TRBV12-3 or TRBV12-4 and TRBJ2-7, with 8 nucleotides matching TRBD1. Trimming removed 6 bases from V and 7 bases from J; junction bases left unmatched: 8. The CDR3 has 13 residues.